The source of this T cell receptor beta chain is a study of Graves' ophthalmopathy and Graves' hyperthyroidism. Amplified material comprised TCR beta CDR3 regions derived from RNA transcripts. The authors performed first-round RT-PCR with HTBI primers and then a second-round multiplex PCR. One entry per CDR3 protein results from TCRdb running MiXCR on the multiplex PCR reads. The table has about 700,000 distinct CDR3 sequences, 35% to 50% seen once. Concerning this clonotype: Sequence at one end of the junction differs from germline and may be a read error.

This CDR3 contains 13 residues. Germline values: CDR1 SQVTM, CDR2 ANQGSEA. V is TRBV29-1 and J is TRBJ1-5, with D possibly matching TRBD1 (5 bases). The TCR comes from an adult man with Graves' ophthalmopathy. Specimen: peripheral blood. For the CDR3, the DNA is TGCAGCGTCAGGACAAACCACAATCGGCCCCAGCATTTT. This sequence encodes CSVRTNHNRPQHF.